This is a list of T cell receptor beta chains from one sample in a study of PD-1 blockade in classical Hodgkin lymphoma. This table comes from immunoSEQ multiplex PCR, and its TCRdb copy is limited to in-frame clones, with some not included. The table records 55,000 to 80,000 clones, about nine tenths of them present only once. This specimen consisted of peripheral blood mononuclear cells (PBMCs), obtained at baseline. These receptors came from a human donor with classical Hodgkin lymphoma. The CDR3 runs from the conserved cysteine through the conserved F or W. The D gene is left open where the match is weak. The size of a clone is reported for some rows only, either as once, few or many, or as a class for expanded clones.

-	TRBV7-9	TRBJ1-3	-	CASSFNSRGSNTIYF	TGTGCCAGCAGCTTTAATTCGAGGGGGTCGAACACCATATATTTT
-	TRBV28	TRBJ1-1	-	CASSLGVHTVEAFF	TGTGCCAGCAGTTTGGGGGTGCATACCGTTGAAGCTTTCTTT
-	TRBV6-1	TRBJ2-7	-	CASSEPTAHSYEQYF	TGTGCCAGCAGTGAACCGACAGCTCACTCCTACGAGCAGTACTTC
-	TRBV27	TRBJ1-5	-	CASSLMWANQPQHF	TGTGCCAGCAGTTTAATGTGGGCGAATCAGCCCCAGCATTTT
-	TRBV27	TRBJ2-1	TRBD2	CASSSGTRIFNEQFF	TGTGCCAGCAGTTCTGGGACTAGAATCTTCAATGAGCAGTTCTTC
-	TRBV4-3	TRBJ1-1	-	CASSPEGQADTEAFF	TGCGCCAGCAGCCCCGAGGGGCAGGCGGACACTGAAGCTTTCTTT
-	TRBV5-5	TRBJ2-2	TRBD1	CASSGETGGRTGELFF	TGTGCCAGCAGCGGGGAGACAGGGGGCAGGACCGGGGAGCTGTTTTTT
-	TRBV2	TRBJ2-7	TRBD2	CASSVSGTSFHEQYF	TGTGCCAGCAGTGTTTCCGGGACTAGTTTCCACGAGCAGTACTTC
-	TRBV25-1	TRBJ1-2	TRBD1	CAVGGVYYGYTF	TGTGCTGTAGGGGGCGTTTACTATGGCTACACCTTC
-	TRBV13	TRBJ2-5	TRBD1	CASSPSPTGQGQETQYF	TGTGCCAGCAGCCCAAGTCCGACTGGACAGGGCCAAGAGACCCAGTACTTC
-	TRBV19	TRBJ1-2	TRBD1	CASSMGQGVNYGYTF	TGTGCCAGTAGTATGGGACAGGGGGTAAACTATGGCTACACCTTC
-	TRBV4-3	TRBJ1-5	-	CASSLTWDGDQPQHF	TGCGCCAGCAGTCTGACTTGGGACGGAGATCAGCCCCAGCATTTT
-	TRBV9	TRBJ1-1	TRBD1	CASSPIDRGNTEAFF	TGTGCCAGCAGCCCCATTGACAGGGGGAACACTGAAGCTTTCTTT
-	TRBV30	TRBJ1-6	TRBD1	CAWSLTGGWNSPLHF	TGTGCCTGGAGCCTGACAGGGGGCTGGAATTCACCCCTCCACTTT
-	TRBV19	TRBJ1-1	-	CASSTRQRGITEAFF	TGTGCCAGTAGTACCAGACAGCGGGGGATCACTGAAGCTTTCTTT
-	TRBV7-6	TRBJ1-1	-	CASSLGRGWEAFF	TGTGCCAGCAGCTTAGGGAGAGGCTGGGAAGCTTTCTTT
-	TRBV19	TRBJ1-2	-	CASSIGSRRLTGGYTF	TGTGCCAGTAGTATAGGGAGCCGGCGGCTTACGGGAGGCTACACCTTC
-	TRBV6-5	TRBJ1-2	-	CASSYSSDRYSGGYTF	TGTGCCAGCAGTTACTCGAGTGACAGGTATTCCGGTGGCTACACCTTC
-	TRBV30	TRBJ2-1	TRBD2	CAWSAGLQGYNEQFF	TGTGCCTGGAGTGCGGGACTACAAGGGTACAATGAGCAGTTCTTC
-	TRBV29-1	TRBJ2-7	-	CSARTTASSYEQYF	TGCAGTGCCAGGACGACAGCGTCCTCCTACGAGCAGTACTTC
-	TRBV7-2	TRBJ2-3	-	CASSLLASMSTDTQYF	TGTGCCAGCAGCTTACTAGCGTCGATGAGCACAGATACGCAGTATTTT
once	TRBV12-5	TRBJ1-4	-	CASGQRGMANEKLFF	TGTGCTAGTGGTCAGAGGGGGATGGCTAATGAAAAACTGTTTTTT